The 23 T cell receptor beta chains presented below share a single source sample, sequenced in a study of OX40 agonist ivuxolimab in advanced cancers. The repertoire was sequenced with immunoSEQ multiplex PCR; TCRdb's copy has only in-frame clones and lacks some. The sample holds tens of thousands of clones, around nine tenths seen once. Source: CD4+ or CD8+ T cells sorted from blood, taken in a trial of the OX40 agonist ivuxolimab. These receptors came from an adult with an advanced solid tumor such as melanoma, head and neck, liver or kidney cancer.

The V call is TRBV4-1, the J call TRBJ2-1; a weak D match, TRBD2 (6 bases). Per the germline V gene, CDR1 is MGHRA and CDR2 is YSYEKL. The V end was cut by 1 base, the J end by 7 bases, with 14 bases between. This CDR3 comprises 15 residues. CDR3 loop: CASSQGSKEGNEQFF. In DNA form, the CDR3 reads TGCGCCAGCAGCCAAGGTTCGAAGGAGGGAAATGAGCAGTTCTTC.

CDR3 sequence (DNA): TGTGCCAGCTCACCGGACCCCTCGGACTACGAGCAGTACTTC. Translation gives CASSPDPSDYEQYF. This chain joins TRBV18 and TRBJ2-7, with D unclear. Deletions cut 3 bases from V and 3 bases from J, with 12 bases between. This CDR3 has 14 residues. CDR1 and CDR2 from the germline V gene are KGHSH and LQKENI.

The J gene is TRBJ1-1, the V gene TRBV5-5; perhaps TRBD1 as D (6 bases). With 3 bases removed from V and 3 bases from J, the gap between germline ends came to 6 bases. The CDR3 has 12 residues. Germline CDR1 SGHKS, CDR2 YYEKEE (reference sequence). The CDR3 loop is CASSWTDTEAFF. The CDR3 DNA sequence: TGTGCCAGCAGCTGGACAGACACTGAAGCTTTCTTT.

The gene calls are TRBV7-6 and TRBJ2-7; D is ambiguous. V shed 5 bases and J shed 2 bases, with 10 bases lying between them. This CDR3 is 13 amino acids long. Germline V gene data show CDR1 as SGHVS and CDR2 as FNYEAQ. CDR3 region: CASSLTETYEQYF. In nucleotides, the CDR3 is TGTGCCAGCAGCCTTACAGAGACCTACGAGCAGTACTTC.

CDR3 residues: CASSYSGQGNIQYF. The CDR3 nucleotides are TGTGCCAGCAGTTACTCGGGACAGGGAAACATTCAGTACTTC. V is TRBV6-5 and J is TRBJ2-4, with 9 positions matching TRBD1. CDR1 is MNHEY, CDR2 SVGAGI, per germline. V dropped 0 bases and J dropped 6; count of bases not matched to a gene: 0. The CDR3 has 14 amino acids.

This clone was recorded many times. The chain links TRBV11-2 to TRBJ1-5, with D perhaps TRBD1 (6 bases). The V end was cut by 1 base, the J end by 6 bases, with 13 bases between. There are 15 residues in the CDR3. The germline V gene encodes CDR1 SGHAT and CDR2 FQNNGV. This chain's CDR3 is CASSLVRTAIQPQHF. The CDR3 DNA sequence: TGTGCCAGCAGCTTAGTTCGGACAGCTATTCAGCCCCAGCATTTT.

In this sample, this clone turned up a few times. This chain connects TRBV27 to TRBJ2-3; D may correspond to TRBD1 or TRBD2 (7 bases each). Trimming took off 4 bases at V and 2 bases at J, with 10 bases between the two ends. Germline assignment: CDR1 MNHEY and CDR2 SMNVEV (reference sequence). This CDR3 contains 14 residues. DNA for the CDR3: TGTGCCAGCAGTTGGGAGGGGGCCACAGATACGCAGTATTTT. Translated, it gives CASSWEGATDTQYF.

The J gene is TRBJ2-1, the V gene TRBV29-1; 10 positions agree with TRBD2. Germline CDR1 and CDR2: SQVTM and ANQGSEA. Trimming removed 5 bases from V and 5 bases from J; junction bases left unmatched: 3. The CDR3 is 13 residues long. CDR3 bases: TGCAGCGTTCTAGCGGGGGCTAACAATGAGCAGTTCTTC. It yields the protein CSVLAGANNEQFF.

The chain carries TRBV4-3 and TRBJ1-4; no reliable D call. Germline V lookup: CDR1 LGHNA, CDR2 YSLEER. The CDR3 extends over 15 amino acids. Trimming stripped 1 base from V and 10 bases from J, with 16 bases between. The CDR3 loop reads CASSQVGQPEGKLFF. Written as DNA, the CDR3 is TGCGCCAGCAGCCAAGTAGGTCAACCGGAGGGAAAACTGTTTTTT.

This clone was recorded only once. The chain combines TRBV7-9 with TRBJ1-2; D not certain. Trimming stripped 5 bases from V and 2 bases from J, with 12 bases between. In germline, CDR1 is SEHNR, CDR2 FQNEAQ (reference sequence). This CDR3 is 14 amino acids long. The CDR3 coding sequence is TGTGCCAGCAGCCAGATGGGATTAAACTATGGCTACACCTTC. Translated, it gives CASSQMGLNYGYTF.

This chain uses TRBV28 with TRBJ1-5, with D hard to call. This CDR3 contains 12 residues. CDR1 is MDHEN and CDR2 is SYDVKM in the germline V gene. V dropped 4 bases and J dropped 2 bases, with 3 bases sitting between them. CDR3 sequence: CASSYGNQPQHF. In DNA form, the CDR3 reads TGTGCCAGCAGTTACGGCAATCAGCCCCAGCATTTT. Complete variable domain (other parts from reference TRBV28 and TRBJ1-5): DVKVTQSSRYLVKRTGEKVFLECVQDMDHENMFWYRQDPGLGLRLIYFSYDVKMKEKGDIPEGYSVSREKKERFSLILESASTNQTSMYLCASSYGNQPQHFGDGTRLSIL.

This clone was picked up one time. The J gene is TRBJ1-6, the V gene TRBV11-2; 7 bases match TRBD1. Germline V CDR1 and CDR2: SGHAT, FQNNGV. J was trimmed by 8 bases and V by 6 bases; bases with no gene match: 10. CDR3 length: 15 amino acids. The CDR3 sequence: CASSPDWDSDSPLHF. CDR3 coding DNA: TGTGCCAGCAGTCCCGACTGGGACAGTGATTCACCCCTCCACTTT.

The chain has TRBV9 and TRBJ2-7; TRBD1 matches at 7 bases. CDR1 is SGDLS, CDR2 YYNGEE, per germline. V was pared by 2 bases and J by 0 bases, with 8 bases of the junction left unmatched. The CDR3 length is 16 residues. In DNA, the CDR3 is TGTGCCAGCAGCGTGGATAAGACAGGGAGCTCCTACGAGCAGTACTTC. It is translated as CASSVDKTGSSYEQYF.

As regards this clone: Other DNA sequences of this sample code for an identical CDR3. The rearrangement uses TRBV5-1 and TRBJ2-7, with 7 bases matching TRBD1. From germline, CDR1 is SGHRS and CDR2 YFSETQ. Trimming at V came to 0 bases and at J to 1 base, leaving 1 base not matched to a gene. This CDR3 comprises 14 residues. CDR3 DNA sequence: TGCGCCAGCAGCTTGGGGGACAGTTCCTACGAGCAGTACTTC. Protein: CASSLGDSSYEQYF.

The J gene is TRBJ2-2, the V gene TRBV29-1, with D tentatively TRBD1 or TRBD2 (5 bases each). Deletions cut 7 bases from V and 1 base from J, with 10 bases between. Germline-derived CDR1 and CDR2 are SQVTM and ANQGSEA. CDR3 length: 13 residues. The CDR3 DNA reads as TGCAGCGGGGGACCCCTGAACACCGGGGAGCTGTTTTTT. Residues: CSGGPLNTGELFF.

This clone was counted a single time. This rearrangement joins TRBV9 to TRBJ2-7; 7 bases fit TRBD2. V was pared by 0 bases and J by 4 bases, with 4 bases of the junction left unmatched. This CDR3 is 14 amino acids long. Germline values: CDR1 SGDLS, CDR2 YYNGEE. The CDR3 DNA reads as TGTGCCAGCAGCGTAGCGGGCGGGGGATACGAGCAGTACTTC. It is translated as CASSVAGGGYEQYF. Using reference TRBV9 and TRBJ2-7 for the parts outside the CDR3, the full variable domain is DSGVTQTPKHLITATGQRVTLRCSPRSGDLSVYWYQQSLDQGLQFLIQYYNGEERAKGNILERFSAQQFPDLHSELNLSSLELGDSALYFCASSVAGGGYEQYFGPGTRLTVT.

This chain links TRBV7-9 with TRBJ2-7; the match to TRBD1 covers 10 bases. Germline V gene lookup returns CDR1 SEHNR and CDR2 FQNEAQ (reference sequence). The CDR3 has 15 residues. The J segment lost 3 bases and the V segment lost 5 bases, leaving 7 bases of the junction unmatched. This chain's CDR3 is CASSPDWDRGYEQYF. The CDR3 nucleotides read TGTGCCAGCAGCCCGGATTGGGACAGGGGCTACGAGCAGTACTTC. Drawing the rest from reference TRBV7-9 and TRBJ2-7, the complete variable domain is DTGVSQNPRHKITKRGQNVTFRCDPISEHNRLYWYRQTLGQGPEFLTYFQNEAQLEKSRLLSDRFSAERPKGSFSTLEIQRTEQGDSAMYLCASSPDWDRGYEQYFGPGTRLTVT.

The chain employs TRBV9 and TRBJ1-2, with unresolved D. This CDR3 is built from 13 residues. Germline values: CDR1 SGDLS, CDR2 YYNGEE. Trimming removed 2 bases at V and 7 bases at J, with 12 bases between. The CDR3 nucleotides are TGTGCCAGCAGCGTTGTAGAGGGAGCTGGCTACACCTTC. It codes for CASSVVEGAGYTF.

The J gene is TRBJ2-5, the V gene TRBV30, with D tentatively TRBD1 or TRBD2 (5 bases each). This CDR3 comprises 12 residues. Germline CDR1 is GTSNPN and CDR2 is SVGIG (reference sequence). The ends were cut back, 3 bases at V and 4 bases at J, with 9 bases in the middle. CDR3 amino acids: CAWSYGGETQYF. The CDR3 bases are TGTGCCTGGAGCTATGGGGGAGAGACCCAGTACTTC. Drawing the rest from reference TRBV30 and TRBJ2-5, the complete variable domain is SQTIHQWPATLVQPVGSPLSLECTVEGTSNPNLYWYRQAAGRGLQLLFYSVGIGQISSEVPQNLSASRPQDRQFILSSKKLLLSDSGFYLCAWSYGGETQYFGPGTRLLVL.

The chain couples TRBV28 to TRBJ1-1; the match to TRBD1 covers 9 bases. The germline V gene encodes CDR1 MDHEN and CDR2 SYDVKM. With 2 bases clipped from V and 2 bases from J, the junction kept 6 bases outside the gene matches. The CDR3 consists of 16 residues. CDR3 DNA: TGTGCCAGCAGTTTAGTAGGGGACAGGGTCAACACTGAAGCTTTCTTT. Amino acid sequence: CASSLVGDRVNTEAFF.

The chain combines TRBV27 with TRBJ2-7; D is possibly TRBD1 or TRBD2 (6 bases each). The germline CDR1 and CDR2 sequences are MNHEY and SMNVEV (reference sequence). Trimming pared 4 bases from V and 6 bases from J, leaving 16 bases between. There are 14 residues in the CDR3. CDR3 nucleotides: TGTGCCAGCAGTTCGGAGGGGGGCTCAGCCGAGCAGTACTTC. This encodes CASSSEGGSAEQYF.

The chain carries TRBV27 and TRBJ2-3, with 9 bases identical to TRBD2. Losses at the gene ends were 3 bases for V and 0 bases for J; bases not matched to a gene: 7. CDR3 size: 17 residues. Germline V lookup: CDR1 MNHEY, CDR2 SMNVEV (reference sequence). CDR3 residues: CASSFGTSPFSTDTQYF. The DNA of the CDR3 is TGTGCCAGCAGTTTCGGGACTAGCCCCTTTAGCACAGATACGCAGTATTTT.

V is TRBV4-1 and J is TRBJ1-2, with TRBD1 as a possible D gene (5 bases). The germline V gene encodes CDR1 MGHRA and CDR2 YSYEKL. The V end lost 0 bases, the J end lost 8 bases, and 13 bases lay between the germline ends. This CDR3 comprises 14 residues. The CDR3 loop reads CASSQDGGLRGYTF. CDR3 DNA: TGCGCCAGCAGCCAAGATGGGGGGTTGCGCGGCTACACCTTC.